This is a list of T cell receptor beta chains from one sample in a study of cytomegalovirus exposure and HLA in healthy donors. Assay used: immunoSEQ multiplex PCR; TCRdb lists only in-frame clones, some missing. This sample has about 140,000 clones, with approximately 79% found just once. The specimen was PBMCs. Receptors were obtained from a female donor in good health and CMV-seronegative. CDR3s leave out the opening cysteine and the closing phenylalanine or tryptophan. The order of the fields is D gene, J gene, V gene, CDR3 protein. A D gene is named only where the DNA matches it firmly.

TRBD1 TRBJ1-2 TRBV13 ASSFGRTGGWNGYT
NA TRBJ1-1 TRBV10-1 ASSEHSGNTEAF
NA TRBJ1-1 TRBV28 ASSLMTDPGRTEAF
TRBD1 TRBJ2-7 TRBV7-9 ASSFGTGGSYEQY
NA TRBJ2-5 TRBV27 ASSFRGETQY
NA TRBJ1-5 TRBV28 ASSFGGADQPQH
TRBD2 TRBJ2-7 TRBV4-1 ASSQELAGIGEQY
NA TRBJ1-1 TRBV30 AWTRLGGEGTEAF
TRBD2 TRBJ2-2 TRBV10-2 ASRLAGVDTGELF
NA TRBJ2-5 TRBV6-1 ASSDRGSGETQY
NA TRBJ2-7 TRBV5-4 ASSLAGTPSYEQY
NA TRBJ2-1 TRBV7-9 SSSFLGNEQF
NA TRBJ1-1 TRBV29-1 SVADGGVRAF
NA TRBJ1-5 TRBV19 ASSIVYQPQH
NA TRBJ2-5 TRBV9 ASSVAASRRETQY
NA TRBJ1-1 TRBV1 TSSADSSNTEAF
NA TRBJ1-6 TRBV6-5 ASSYSLGGSNSPLH
TRBD2 TRBJ2-5 TRBV6-5 ASSYGGRGAGETQY
NA TRBJ1-5 TRBV19 ASISQEGRSNQPQH
NA TRBJ1-5 TRBV28 ASSLGANSNQPQH
TRBD1 TRBJ2-7 TRBV5-4 ASSLGGQGNEQY
NA TRBJ2-7 TRBV27 ASSAGYEQY
NA TRBJ2-2 TRBV30 AWSNLGNTGELF
TRBD1 TRBJ2-3 TRBV5-6 ASSWDRKVADTQY
NA TRBJ2-3 TRBV5-1 ASSSLIDTQY
TRBD2 TRBJ2-1 TRBV27 ASSLGTSGNEQF
NA TRBJ2-7 TRBV6-5 ASSLDPQGTYEQY
NA TRBJ2-7 TRBV5-1 ASSSSYEQY
TRBD2 TRBJ2-1 TRBV29-1 SGRETSSYNEQF
TRBD1 TRBJ2-7 TRBV13 ASSPRDSAYEQY
NA TRBJ2-7 TRBV28 ASSFNEQY
NA TRBJ1-5 TRBV6-1 ASVQGGTGAQH
NA TRBJ2-3 TRBV2 ASSDLGGPTQGTDTQY
NA TRBJ1-2 TRBV29-1 SVESNRRGYT
NA TRBJ1-5 TRBV19 ASTQTGGFPQH
TRBD2 TRBJ2-1 TRBV13 ASSYGTGGNEQF
TRBD1 TRBJ2-7 TRBV5-1 ASSLSDRGYEQY
TRBD2 TRBJ2-1 TRBV4-1 ASSQGSGTSNEQF
NA TRBJ1-3 TRBV28 ASRFQGLDSTIY
NA TRBJ1-2 TRBV6-1 ASSDLRGRANYGYT
NA TRBJ2-2 TRBV5-4 ASSFIDRANTGELF
TRBD2 TRBJ2-1 TRBV7-9 ASNLAGAINEQF
NA TRBJ2-3 TRBV5-6 ASSLASAGDTQY
TRBD1 TRBJ2-5 TRBV10-3 AISTGTEQETQY
NA TRBJ1-1 TRBV6-5 ASSAGQLNTEAF
NA TRBJ1-5 TRBV5-1 ASSPSYSGGQPQH
NA TRBJ2-7 TRBV28 ASSSRDLSYEQY
NA TRBJ2-1 TRBV7-6 ASRDGSYNEQF
TRBD1 TRBJ2-7 TRBV28 ASSLPDRAIDEQY
NA TRBJ1-6 TRBV6-5 ASSPIRQHPSPLH
NA TRBJ1-3 TRBV27 ASSYEPGNTIY
NA TRBJ1-4 TRBV28 ASSPGAVWEKLF
NA TRBJ1-5 TRBV10-3 AISGADQPQH
NA TRBJ2-7 TRBV11-2 ASSLERGGGYEQY
TRBD1 TRBJ2-7 TRBV5-1 ASSLAGTGAIIGDEQY